The rows below give T cell receptor beta chains drawn from one sample of a study of technical replicates of blood from a handful of donors. Repertoires were generated with immunoSEQ multiplex PCR, while TCRdb's copy carries only in-frame clones and drops some. The sample shows around 93,000 clones, around 95% of them seen only once. The sample taken for sequencing was T cells isolated from PBMCs. These receptors were obtained from a human donor in good health. Both conserved end residues are part of each CDR3. The D gene is left open where the match is weak. Not every row has a clone size; where given, it reads once, few, many or a size class.

j_call,clone_size,v_call,d_call,cdr3_nt,cdr3_aa
TRBJ1-1,NA,TRBV9,NA,TGTGCCAGCAGCGTAGGAGGGGAGGACACTGAAGCTTTCTTT,CASSVGGEDTEAFF
TRBJ2-4,NA,TRBV27,TRBD1,TGTGCCAGCAGTCCCTCGACAGGGAACGACATTCAGTACTTC,CASSPSTGNDIQYF
TRBJ2-1,NA,TRBV7-8,NA,TGTGCCAGCAGCTTATTTCTGAGCTCCTACAATGAGCAGTTCTTC,CASSLFLSSYNEQFF
TRBJ2-3,NA,TRBV7-9,TRBD2,TGTGCCAGCAGCTGGACTAGCGGCACAGATACGCAGTATTTT,CASSWTSGTDTQYF
TRBJ2-1,NA,TRBV7-9,NA,TGTGCCAGCAGCTCGGACTGGAATGAGCAGTTCTTC,CASSSDWNEQFF
TRBJ1-5,NA,TRBV5-1,TRBD1,TGCGCCAGCAGCGACCGGGACAGTAATCAGCCCCAGCATTTT,CASSDRDSNQPQHF
TRBJ2-7,NA,TRBV9,NA,TGTGCCAGCAGCGTGGTCCCAGGCTACGAGCAGTACTTC,CASSVVPGYEQYF
TRBJ1-1,NA,TRBV6-5,NA,TGTGCCAGCAGTATCCACAGGGAGCGCACTGAAGCTTTCTTT,CASSIHRERTEAFF
TRBJ2-5,NA,TRBV9,NA,TGTGCCAGCAGCGTATATTCGGAAGAGACCCAGTACTTC,CASSVYSEETQYF
TRBJ2-2,NA,TRBV21-1,NA,TGTGCCAGCAGCAAAGCAAGGAGGGGGATAGAACTAGCGGGAGGGGGCACCGGGGAGCTGTTTTTT,CASSKARRGIELAGGGTGELFF
TRBJ2-5,NA,TRBV29-1,TRBD2,TGCAGCGTTGAAGAGGGCCTAGCGGGAGGACAGGAGACCCAGTACTTC,CSVEEGLAGGQETQYF
TRBJ2-7,NA,TRBV29-1,TRBD1,TGCAGCGTTTTCCTTTTACAGGGGGTAGGCTACGAGCAGTACTTC,CSVFLLQGVGYEQYF
TRBJ1-5,once,TRBV4-1,TRBD1,TGCGCCAGCAGCCAAGGACAGGGGGCTTTGAGTGGTCAGCCCCAGCATTTT,CASSQGQGALSGQPQHF
TRBJ1-1,few,TRBV25-1,TRBD1,TGTGCCAGCAGTGTGACAGGGGCCGGCACTGAAGCTTTCTTT,CASSVTGAGTEAFF
TRBJ2-2,NA,TRBV27,NA,TGTGCCAGCAGTTTTGGAGGGAACCGGAACACCGGGGAGCTGTTTTTT,CASSFGGNRNTGELFF
TRBJ2-5,NA,TRBV2,NA,TGTGCCAGCAGGGGGCGTGGGGAGACCCAGTACTTC,CASRGRGETQYF
TRBJ2-7,NA,TRBV5-4,NA,TGTGCCAGCAGCTTTTACACCGTCTCCTACGAGCAGTACTTC,CASSFYTVSYEQYF
TRBJ1-1,NA,TRBV27,NA,TGTGCCAGCAGTTGGAGAGGGCTGAACACTGAAGCTTTCTTT,CASSWRGLNTEAFF
TRBJ2-1,NA,TRBV28,NA,TGTGCCAGCAGATTAGAGCTAGCCCTGTCCTACAATGAGCAGTTCTTC,CASRLELALSYNEQFF
TRBJ2-7,NA,TRBV11-3,TRBD2,TGTGCCAGCAGCCAGCGGGACGGCTACGAGCAGTACTTC,CASSQRDGYEQYF
TRBJ2-3,NA,TRBV7-8,TRBD2,TGTGCCAGCAGCCTTATGGGGCGGCGGGAGATCACAGATACGCAGTATTTT,CASSLMGRREITDTQYF
TRBJ2-7,NA,TRBV30,NA,TGTGCCTGGAGTGTAATCGCAGGATACTCCTACGAGCAGTACTTC,CAWSVIAGYSYEQYF
TRBJ1-1,few,TRBV4-2,NA,TGTGCCAGCAGCCAACACGGCGGGGCCGGGACTGAAGCTTTCTTT,CASSQHGGAGTEAFF
TRBJ2-7,NA,TRBV19,TRBD1,TGTGCCAGTAGTATACCGGGGACAGGGCCGTTCTACGAGCAGTACTTC,CASSIPGTGPFYEQYF
TRBJ2-1,NA,TRBV28,TRBD2,TGTGCCAGCAGTGGACCGACTAGCGGGCGTTACAATGAGCAGTTCTTC,CASSGPTSGRYNEQFF
TRBJ2-7,NA,TRBV28,TRBD1,TGTGCCAGCAGTTTAATTCTTAGACAGGGGAATTACGAGCAGTACTTC,CASSLILRQGNYEQYF
TRBJ2-1,once,TRBV5-1,NA,TGCGCCAGCAGACCAGGGGATGAGCAGTTCTTC,CASRPGDEQFF
TRBJ2-2,NA,TRBV13,NA,TGTGCCAGCAAGACAGGCGTCAACCCCACCGGGGAGCTGTTTTTT,CASKTGVNPTGELFF